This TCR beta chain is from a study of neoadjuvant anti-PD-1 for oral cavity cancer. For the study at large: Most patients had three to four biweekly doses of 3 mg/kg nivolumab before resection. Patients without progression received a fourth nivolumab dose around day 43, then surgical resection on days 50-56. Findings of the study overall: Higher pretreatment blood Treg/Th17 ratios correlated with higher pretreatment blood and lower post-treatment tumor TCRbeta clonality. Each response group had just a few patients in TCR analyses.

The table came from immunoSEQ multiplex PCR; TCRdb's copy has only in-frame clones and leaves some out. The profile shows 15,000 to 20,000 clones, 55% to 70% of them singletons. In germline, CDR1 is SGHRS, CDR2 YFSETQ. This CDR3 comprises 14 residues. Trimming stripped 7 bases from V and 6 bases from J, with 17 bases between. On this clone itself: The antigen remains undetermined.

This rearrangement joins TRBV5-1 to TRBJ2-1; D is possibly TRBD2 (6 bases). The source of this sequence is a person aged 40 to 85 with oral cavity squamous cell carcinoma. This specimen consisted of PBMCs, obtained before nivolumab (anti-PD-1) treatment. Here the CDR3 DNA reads TGCGCCAGCTCCGGAGGGGATAGGGGCAATGAGCAGTTCTTC. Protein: CASSGGDRGNEQFF.